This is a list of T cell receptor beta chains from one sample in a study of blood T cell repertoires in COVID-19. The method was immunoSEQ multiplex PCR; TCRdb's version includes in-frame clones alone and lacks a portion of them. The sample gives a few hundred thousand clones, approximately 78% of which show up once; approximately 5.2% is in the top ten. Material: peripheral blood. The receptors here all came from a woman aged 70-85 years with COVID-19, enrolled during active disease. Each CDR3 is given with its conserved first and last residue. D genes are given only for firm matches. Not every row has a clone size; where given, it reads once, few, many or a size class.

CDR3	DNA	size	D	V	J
CASSQFRLNKGGRDSGYF	TGTGCCAGCAGCCAATTTAGGCTGAATAAAGGTGGGCGGGACTCGGGGTACTTC	-	-	TRBV3-1/TRBV3-2	TRBJ2-7
CASYGTGTNSPLHF	TGTGCCAGCTACGGGACAGGGACGAATTCACCCCTCCACTTT	-	TRBD1	TRBV27	TRBJ1-6
CASSSDSSGPQHF	TGTGCCAGCAGTTCGGACTCTAGCGGGCCCCAGCATTTT	-	-	TRBV5-4	TRBJ1-5
CASRGRETSTGELFF	TGTGCCAGCAGAGGGCGGGAGACCAGCACCGGGGAGCTGTTTTTT	-	TRBD2	TRBV11-3	TRBJ2-2
CASSSTGDLGNQPQHF	TGTGCCAGCAGCTCGACAGGGGATCTCGGCAATCAGCCCCAGCATTTT	-	TRBD1	TRBV28	TRBJ1-5
CASKVAGGDYEQYF	TGCGCCAGCAAAGTGGCGGGAGGAGACTACGAGCAGTACTTC	-	TRBD2	TRBV5-1	TRBJ2-7
CASSIGRTVYGYTF	TGTGCCAGTAGTATAGGTCGGACAGTCTATGGCTACACCTTC	few	-	TRBV19	TRBJ1-2
CASSPGLAGVVETQYF	TGCGCCAGCAGCCCGGGACTAGCGGGAGTTGTGGAGACCCAGTACTTC	-	TRBD2	TRBV5-1	TRBJ2-5
CASHQGARYYGYTF	TGTGCCAGCCATCAGGGGGCGAGATACTATGGCTACACCTTC	-	TRBD1	TRBV5-4	TRBJ1-2
CASRTGQFSGNTIYF	TGTGCCAGCAGAACGGGACAGTTCTCTGGAAACACCATATATTTT	-	TRBD1	TRBV6-5	TRBJ1-3
CASSPAEQGYTEAFF	TGTGCCAGCTCACCAGCGGAACAGGGTTACACTGAAGCTTTCTTT	-	-	TRBV18	TRBJ1-1
CASTNWGGAYSGNTIYF	TGTGCCAGCACTAATTGGGGAGGGGCCTACTCTGGAAACACCATATATTTT	-	-	TRBV5-6	TRBJ1-3
CATSEPSARSETQYF	TGTGCCACCAGTGAACCTAGCGCTAGATCAGAGACCCAGTACTTC	-	-	TRBV24-1	TRBJ2-5
CASSLAGTGTNEQFF	TGTGCCAGCAGCTTAGCAGGGACAGGGACAAATGAGCAGTTCTTC	-	TRBD1	TRBV11-3	TRBJ2-1